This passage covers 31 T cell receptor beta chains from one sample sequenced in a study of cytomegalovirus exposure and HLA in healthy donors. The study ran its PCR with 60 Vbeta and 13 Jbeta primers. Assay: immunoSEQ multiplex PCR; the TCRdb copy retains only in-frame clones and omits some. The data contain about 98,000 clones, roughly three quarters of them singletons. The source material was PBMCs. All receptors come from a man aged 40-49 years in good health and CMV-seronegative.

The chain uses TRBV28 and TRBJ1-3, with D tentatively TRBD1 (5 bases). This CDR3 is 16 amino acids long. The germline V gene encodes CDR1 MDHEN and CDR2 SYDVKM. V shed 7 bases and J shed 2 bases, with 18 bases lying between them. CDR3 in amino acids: CASTSSGEGPGNTIYF. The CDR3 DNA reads TGTGCCAGCACCTCCTCGGGGGAAGGACCTGGAAACACCATATATTTT.

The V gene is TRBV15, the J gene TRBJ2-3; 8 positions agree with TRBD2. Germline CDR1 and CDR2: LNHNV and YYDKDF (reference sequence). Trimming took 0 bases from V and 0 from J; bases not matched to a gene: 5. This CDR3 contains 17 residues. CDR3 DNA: TGTGCCACCAGCAGAGATCAACAGCGGGGGAGCACAGATACGCAGTATTTT. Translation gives CATSRDQQRGSTDTQYF.

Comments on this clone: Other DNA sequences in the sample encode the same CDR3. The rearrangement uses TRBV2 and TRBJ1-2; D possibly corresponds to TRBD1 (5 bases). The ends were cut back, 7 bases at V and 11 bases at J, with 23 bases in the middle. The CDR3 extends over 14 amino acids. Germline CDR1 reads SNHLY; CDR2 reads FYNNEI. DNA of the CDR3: TGTGCCAGCACGGGGGAGAGAATGGGGAGTGGTTACACCTTC. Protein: CASTGERMGSGYTF.

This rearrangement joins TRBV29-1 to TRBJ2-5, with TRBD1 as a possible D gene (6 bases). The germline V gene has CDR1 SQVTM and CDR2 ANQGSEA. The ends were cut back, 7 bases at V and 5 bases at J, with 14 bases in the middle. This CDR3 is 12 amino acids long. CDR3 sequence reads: CSGHRELETQYF. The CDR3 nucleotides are TGCAGCGGCCACAGGGAATTGGAGACCCAGTACTTC.

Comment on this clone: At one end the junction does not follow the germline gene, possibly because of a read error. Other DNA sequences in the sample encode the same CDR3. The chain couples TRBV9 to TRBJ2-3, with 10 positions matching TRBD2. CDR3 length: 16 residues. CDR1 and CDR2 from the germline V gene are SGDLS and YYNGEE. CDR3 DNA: TGTGCCAGCAGCGTAGATTCAGCGGGGGGGTCAGACACGCAGTATTTT. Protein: CASSVDSAGGSDTQYF.

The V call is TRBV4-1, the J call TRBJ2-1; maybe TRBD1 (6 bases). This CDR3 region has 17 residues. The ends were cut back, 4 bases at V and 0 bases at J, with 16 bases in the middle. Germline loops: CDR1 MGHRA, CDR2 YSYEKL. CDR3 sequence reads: CASSPGDFFSSYNEQFF. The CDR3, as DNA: TGCGCCAGCAGCCCAGGGGATTTTTTTAGCTCCTACAATGAGCAGTTCTTC.

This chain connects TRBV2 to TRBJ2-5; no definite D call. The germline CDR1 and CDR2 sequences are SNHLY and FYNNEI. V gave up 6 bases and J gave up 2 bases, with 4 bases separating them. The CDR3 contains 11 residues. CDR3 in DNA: TGTGCCAGCAGAACACAAGAGACCCAGTACTTC. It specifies CASRTQETQYF.

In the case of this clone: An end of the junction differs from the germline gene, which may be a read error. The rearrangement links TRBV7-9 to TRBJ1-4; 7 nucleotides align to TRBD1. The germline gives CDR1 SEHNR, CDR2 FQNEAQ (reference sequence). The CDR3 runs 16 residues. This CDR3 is CSSSSRGGLTNEKLFF. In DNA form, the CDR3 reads TGTTCCAGCAGCTCGAGAGGGGGCCTAACTAATGAAAAACTGTTTTTT.

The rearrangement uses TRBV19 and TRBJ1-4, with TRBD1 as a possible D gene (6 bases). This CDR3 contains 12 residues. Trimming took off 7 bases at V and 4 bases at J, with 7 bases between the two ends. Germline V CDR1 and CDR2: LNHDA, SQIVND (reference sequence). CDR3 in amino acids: CASNRVNEKLFF. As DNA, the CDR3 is TGTGCCAGTAACAGGGTTAATGAAAAACTGTTTTTT.

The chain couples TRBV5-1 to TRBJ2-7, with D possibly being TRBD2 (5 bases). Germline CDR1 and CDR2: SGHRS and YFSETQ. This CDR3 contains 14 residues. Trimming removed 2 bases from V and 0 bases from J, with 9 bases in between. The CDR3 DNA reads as TGCGCCAGCAGCTTCTTGGGGAGCTCCTACGAGCAGTACTTC. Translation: CASSFLGSSYEQYF.

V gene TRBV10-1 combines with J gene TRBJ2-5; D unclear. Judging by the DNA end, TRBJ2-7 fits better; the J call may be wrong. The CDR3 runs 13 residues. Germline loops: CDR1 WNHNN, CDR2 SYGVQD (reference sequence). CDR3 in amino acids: CASSDPAGYEQYF. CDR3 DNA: TGCGCCAGCAGTGACCCGGCAGGCTACGAGCAGTACTTC.

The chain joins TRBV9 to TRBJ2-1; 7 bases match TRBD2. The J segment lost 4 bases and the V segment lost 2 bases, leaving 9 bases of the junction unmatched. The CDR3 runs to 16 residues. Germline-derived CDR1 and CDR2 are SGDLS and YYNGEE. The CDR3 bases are TGTGCCAGCAGCGTTGGGGGGGGGACGGTTTACAATGAGCAGTTCTTC. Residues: CASSVGGGTVYNEQFF.

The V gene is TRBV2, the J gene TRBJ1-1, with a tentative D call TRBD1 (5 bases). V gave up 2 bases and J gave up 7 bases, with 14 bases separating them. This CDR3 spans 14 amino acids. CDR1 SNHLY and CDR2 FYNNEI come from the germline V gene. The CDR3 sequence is CASSETVRVGEAFF. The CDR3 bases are TGTGCCAGCAGTGAAACGGTCAGGGTTGGTGAAGCTTTCTTT.

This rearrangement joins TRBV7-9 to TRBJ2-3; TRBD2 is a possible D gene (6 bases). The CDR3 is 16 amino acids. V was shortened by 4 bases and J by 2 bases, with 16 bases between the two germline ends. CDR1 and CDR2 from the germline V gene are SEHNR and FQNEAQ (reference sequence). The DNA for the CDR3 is TGTGCCAGCAGCTCCCTGTGGGGACTCCCCACAGATACGCAGTATTTT. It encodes CASSSLWGLPTDTQYF.

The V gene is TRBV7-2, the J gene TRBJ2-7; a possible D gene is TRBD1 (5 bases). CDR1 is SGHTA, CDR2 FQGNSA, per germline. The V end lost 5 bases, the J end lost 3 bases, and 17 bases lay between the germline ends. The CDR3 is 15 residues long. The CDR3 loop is CASSLSQGGIYEQYF. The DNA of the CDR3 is TGTGCCAGCAGCCTCTCGCAGGGTGGGATCTACGAGCAGTACTTC.

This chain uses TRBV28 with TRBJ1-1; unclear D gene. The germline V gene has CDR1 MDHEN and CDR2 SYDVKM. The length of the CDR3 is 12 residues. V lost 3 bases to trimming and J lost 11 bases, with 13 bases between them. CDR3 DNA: TGTGCCAGCAGTTTCGGTGAGCGTGACGCTTTCTTT. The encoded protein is CASSFGERDAFF.

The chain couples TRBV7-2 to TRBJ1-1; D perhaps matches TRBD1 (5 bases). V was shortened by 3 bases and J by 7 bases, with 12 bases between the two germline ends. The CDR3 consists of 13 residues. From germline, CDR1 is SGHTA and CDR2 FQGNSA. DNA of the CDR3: TGTGCCAGCAGCTTTGTTCGGGGGGTTGAAGCTTTCTTT. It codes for CASSFVRGVEAFF. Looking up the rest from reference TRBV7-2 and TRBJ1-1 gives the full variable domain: GAGVSQSPSNKVTEKGKDVELRCDPISGHTALYWYRQSLGQGLEFLIYFQGNSAPDKSGLPSDRFSAERTGGSVSTLTIQRTQQEDSAVYLCASSFVRGVEAFFGQGTRLTVV.

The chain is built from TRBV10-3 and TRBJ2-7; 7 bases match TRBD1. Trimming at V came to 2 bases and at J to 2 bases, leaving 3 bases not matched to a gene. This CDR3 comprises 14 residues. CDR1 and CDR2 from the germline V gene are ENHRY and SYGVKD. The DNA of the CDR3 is TGTGCCATCAGTGAGCTCAGGGGGACCTACGAGCAGTACTTC. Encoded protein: CAISELRGTYEQYF.

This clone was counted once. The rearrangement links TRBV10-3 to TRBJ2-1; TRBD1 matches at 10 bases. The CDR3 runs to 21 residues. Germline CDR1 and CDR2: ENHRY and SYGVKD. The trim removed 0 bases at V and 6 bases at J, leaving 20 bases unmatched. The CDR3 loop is CAISESPGGTGVLLGPNEQFF. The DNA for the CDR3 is TGTGCCATCAGTGAGTCCCCCGGGGGGACAGGGGTGTTATTAGGGCCCAATGAGCAGTTCTTC.

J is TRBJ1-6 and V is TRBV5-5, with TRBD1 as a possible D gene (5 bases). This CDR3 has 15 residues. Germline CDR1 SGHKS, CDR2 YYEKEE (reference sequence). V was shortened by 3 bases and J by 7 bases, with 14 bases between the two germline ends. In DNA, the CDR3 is TGTGCCAGCAGCTCCGCAGGGTTTGAAAATTCACCCCTCCACTTT. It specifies CASSSAGFENSPLHF.

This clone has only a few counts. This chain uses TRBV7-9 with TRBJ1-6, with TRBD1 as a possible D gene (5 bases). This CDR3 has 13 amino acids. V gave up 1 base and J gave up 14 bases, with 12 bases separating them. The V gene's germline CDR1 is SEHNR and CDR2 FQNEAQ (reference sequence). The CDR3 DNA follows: TGTGCCAGCAGCTTAGGACAGACACCAACCCTCCACTTT. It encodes CASSLGQTPTLHF. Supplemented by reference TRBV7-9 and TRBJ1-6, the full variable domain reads DTGVSQNPRHKITKRGQNVTFRCDPISEHNRLYWYRQTLGQGPEFLTYFQNEAQLEKSRLLSDRFSAERPKGSFSTLEIQRTEQGDSAMYLCASSLGQTPTLHFGNGTRLTVT.

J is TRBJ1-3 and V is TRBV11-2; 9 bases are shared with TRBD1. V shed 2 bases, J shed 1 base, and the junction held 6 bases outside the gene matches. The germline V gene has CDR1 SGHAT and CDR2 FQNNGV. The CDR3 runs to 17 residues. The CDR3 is CASSLRDRDNSGNTIYF. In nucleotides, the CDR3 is TGTGCCAGCAGCTTACGGGACAGGGACAATTCTGGAAACACCATATATTTT.

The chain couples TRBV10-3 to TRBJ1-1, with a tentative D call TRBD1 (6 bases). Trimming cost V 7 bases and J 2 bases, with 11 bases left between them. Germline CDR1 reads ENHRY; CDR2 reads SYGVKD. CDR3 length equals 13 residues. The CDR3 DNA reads TGTGCCATCACCGGACAGCTAAACACTGAAGCTTTCTTT. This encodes CAITGQLNTEAFF.

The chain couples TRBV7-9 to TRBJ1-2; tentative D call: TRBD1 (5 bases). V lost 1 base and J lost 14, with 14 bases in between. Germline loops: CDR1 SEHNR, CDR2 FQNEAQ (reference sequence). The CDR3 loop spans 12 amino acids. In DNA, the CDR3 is TGTGCCAGCAGCTTAGGACAGCGAACGGTAACCTTC. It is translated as CASSLGQRTVTF.

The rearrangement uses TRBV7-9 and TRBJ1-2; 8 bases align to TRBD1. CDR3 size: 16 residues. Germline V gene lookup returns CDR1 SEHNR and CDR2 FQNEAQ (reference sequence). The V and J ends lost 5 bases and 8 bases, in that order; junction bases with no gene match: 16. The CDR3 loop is CASSPAGQEALRGYTF. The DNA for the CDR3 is TGTGCCAGCAGCCCCGCGGGACAGGAAGCCTTGAGGGGCTACACCTTC. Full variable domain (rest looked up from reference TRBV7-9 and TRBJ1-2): DTGVSQNPRHKITKRGQNVTFRCDPISEHNRLYWYRQTLGQGPEFLTYFQNEAQLEKSRLLSDRFSAERPKGSFSTLEIQRTEQGDSAMYLCASSPAGQEALRGYTFGSGTRLTVV.

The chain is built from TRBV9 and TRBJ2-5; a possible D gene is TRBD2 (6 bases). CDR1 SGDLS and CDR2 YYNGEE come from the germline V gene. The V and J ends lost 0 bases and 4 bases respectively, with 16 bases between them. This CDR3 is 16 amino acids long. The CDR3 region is CASSVVGASGVETQYF. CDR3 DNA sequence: TGTGCCAGCAGCGTAGTAGGAGCATCGGGGGTAGAGACCCAGTACTTC.

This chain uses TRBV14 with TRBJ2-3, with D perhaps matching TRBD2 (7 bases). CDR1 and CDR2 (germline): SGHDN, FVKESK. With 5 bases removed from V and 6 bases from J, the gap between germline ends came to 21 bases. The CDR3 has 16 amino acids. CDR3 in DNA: TGTGCCAGCAGCACCCTTAACGGGGGGCCTGGGGATACGCAGTATTTT. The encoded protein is CASSTLNGGPGDTQYF.

CDR3 sequence reads: CASSPLTGGAANEKLFF. The CDR3, as DNA: TGTGCCAGCAGTCCTTTGACAGGGGGGGCAGCTAATGAAAAACTGTTTTTT. The V gene is TRBV2, the J gene TRBJ1-4, with 9 positions matching TRBD1. This CDR3 has 17 residues. Germline-derived CDR1 and CDR2 are SNHLY and FYNNEI. V trimming: 5 bases; J trimming: 3 bases; junction bases outside the gene matches: 10.

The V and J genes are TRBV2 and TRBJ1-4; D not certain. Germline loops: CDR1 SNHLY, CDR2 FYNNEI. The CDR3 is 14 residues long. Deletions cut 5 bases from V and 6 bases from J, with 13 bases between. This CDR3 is CASSPGILHEKLFF. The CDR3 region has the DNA TGTGCCAGCAGTCCAGGTATCCTCCATGAAAAACTGTTTTTT.

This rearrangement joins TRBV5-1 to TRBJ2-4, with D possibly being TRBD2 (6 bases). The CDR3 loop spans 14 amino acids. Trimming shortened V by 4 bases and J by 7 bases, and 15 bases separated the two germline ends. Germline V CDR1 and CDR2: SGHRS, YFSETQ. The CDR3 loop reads CASSRDGGGNIQYF. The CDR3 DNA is TGCGCCAGCAGCCGGGACGGTGGAGGGAACATTCAGTACTTC.

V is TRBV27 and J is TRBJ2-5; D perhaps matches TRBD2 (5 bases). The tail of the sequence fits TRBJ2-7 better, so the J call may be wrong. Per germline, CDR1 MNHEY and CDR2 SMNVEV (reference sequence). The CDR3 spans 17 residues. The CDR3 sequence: CASSLGWRSGNGYEQYF. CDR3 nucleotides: TGTGCCAGCAGTTTAGGCTGGAGGTCGGGGAACGGGTACGAGCAGTACTTC.